The clone carrying this T cell receptor beta chain showed up just a few times. Its antigen is currently unknown. The table came from immunoSEQ multiplex PCR; TCRdb's copy has only in-frame clones and leaves some out. The sample has tens of thousands of clones; roughly 84% are singletons. The CDR3 has 16 residues. Trimming removed 0 bases at V and 4 bases at J, with 15 bases between. Germline V gene data show CDR1 as SEHNR and CDR2 as FQNEAQ (reference sequence). These data originate in a study of OX40 agonist ivuxolimab in advanced cancers. Findings and limits, study-wide: CD8+ T cells were the subset that, on average, had more expanded clones than CD4+.

V gene TRBV7-9 combines with J gene TRBJ2-5; D is unclear. The material was CD4+ or CD8+ T cells sorted from blood, obtained in a trial of the OX40 agonist ivuxolimab. The receptor was isolated from an adult with an advanced solid tumor such as melanoma, head and neck, liver or kidney cancer. The CDR3 coding sequence is TGTGCCAGCAGCTTAGCGAAGGCAGCGACGGGAGAGACCCAGTACTTC. Protein sequence: CASSLAKAATGETQYF.